The T cell receptor beta chain under discussion was sequenced for a study of Tregs in tolerant kidney transplant recipients. A word on this clone: What it binds is not known.

The V and J ends lost 2 bases and 10 bases respectively, with 17 bases between them. The CDR3 spans 14 residues. Germline V lookup: CDR1 KGHSH, CDR2 LQKENI. The protocol was immunoSEQ multiplex PCR, while the TCRdb copy is restricted to in-frame clones and leaves out a portion. This sample carries over 1,500 clones, 65% to 75% of them seen once, and the ten largest clones take around 4.6%. Regarding the study as a whole: Tregs expanded with activated donor B cells seemed most donor-specific. Biological reproducibility was not directly addressed in this study.

This clonotype was obtained from a human donor in good health. This rearrangement joins TRBV18 to TRBJ1-2; tentative D call: TRBD1 (6 bases). Material: CD8+ T cells from blood cultured with allogeneic cells. CDR3 nucleotide sequence: TGTGCCAGCTCACCATACTCAGGGGACCAAATCTACACCTTC. Translation gives CASSPYSGDQIYTF.